This T cell receptor beta chain was obtained from a study of chemoradiotherapy in HPV16-positive cancers. The data were produced by immunoSEQ multiplex PCR, yet TCRdb's version contains in-frame clones alone and is incomplete. This table has 30,000 or so clones, about 89% appearing once. The V end was cut by 3 bases, the J end by 4 bases, with 12 bases between. The CDR3 length is 14 residues. Germline V gene lookup returns CDR1 MGHDK and CDR2 SYGVNS. The chain employs TRBV25-1 and TRBJ2-5, with D perhaps given as TRBD1 or TRBD2 (5 bases each). The clonotype originates from a human donor with HPV-associated anogenital cancer. Source: blood, taken from a patient who underwent chemoradiotherapy. CDR3 sequence reads: CASSDRGEGETQYF. CDR3 coding DNA: TGTGCCAGCAGTGACCGGGGCGAGGGAGAGACCCAGTACTTC.